This is a list of T cell receptor beta chains from one sample in a study of T cell responses to AZD1222 COVID-19 vaccine. Some clones are missing from TCRdb's copy, which holds only in-frame ones; the method was immunoSEQ multiplex PCR. In the table there are about 200,000 clones, around 93% of which are singletons. The source material was peripheral blood, sampled on day 0 of MenACWY control vaccination. The source of these receptors is an adult in good health. Both conserved end residues are part of each CDR3. The D gene is left open where the match is weak. Clone size, where shown, is once, few, many, or a class for clones that have expanded.

V	D	J	size	DNA	CDR3
TRBV7-9	NA	TRBJ1-4	NA	TGTGCCAGCAGCGCCCGCCCGGGGACCTCTAATGAAAAACTGTTTTTT	CASSARPGTSNEKLFF
TRBV27	NA	TRBJ2-1	NA	TGTGCCAGCAGTTTATCAGGGCAGGGGGGCGGTGAGCAGTTCTTC	CASSLSGQGGGEQFF
TRBV27	NA	TRBJ1-4	NA	TGTGCCAGCGCCACCCCCGGCGAAAAACTGTTTTTT	CASATPGEKLFF
TRBV6-6	TRBD1	TRBJ2-5	NA	TGTGCCAGCAGTCATTCTCCGGGACAGGTCCAAGAGACCCAGTACTTC	CASSHSPGQVQETQYF
TRBV28	TRBD1	TRBJ1-2	NA	TGTGCCTCTCAACAGGGGGGGGGCGGAAACTATGGCTACACCTTC	CASQQGGGGNYGYTF
TRBV30	NA	TRBJ2-5	NA	TGTGCCTGGAGTCTAAACGGGGAGGCCCAGTACTTC	CAWSLNGEAQYF
TRBV24-1	TRBD1	TRBJ1-3	once	TGTGCCACCAGTGATTCACCCCGTCACAGGGGGCCTGGAAACACCATATATTTT	CATSDSPRHRGPGNTIYF
TRBV6-2/TRBV6-3	TRBD1	TRBJ1-1	NA	TGTGCCAGCAGTTACCGGACAGGGGCCCTGAACACTGAAGCTTTCTTT	CASSYRTGALNTEAFF
TRBV19	TRBD2	TRBJ2-3	NA	TGTGCCAGTAGTAAAAAAAAAGGACTAGCGGGCACAGATACGCAGTATTTT	CASSKKKGLAGTDTQYF
TRBV5-4	NA	TRBJ1-1	NA	TGTGCCAGCAGCTCTCCGCCCGGGTCTGAAGCTTTCTTT	CASSSPPGSEAFF
TRBV25-1	NA	TRBJ1-3	NA	TGTGCCAGCAGTGAGTACGGTATCTCTGGAAACACCATATATTTT	CASSEYGISGNTIYF
TRBV10-1	TRBD2	TRBJ2-1	NA	TGCGCCAGCAGCAGGACTAGATCCGAGCGGTTCTTC	CASSRTRSERFF
TRBV5-1	TRBD1	TRBJ1-4	NA	TGCGCCAGCAGCTTCACCGGGACAGGGGCGATGGAACTGTTTTTT	CASSFTGTGAMELFF
TRBV9	NA	TRBJ2-2	NA	TGTGCCAGCAAAGGGGACGGGCACACCGGGGAGCTGTTTTTT	CASKGDGHTGELFF
TRBV4-2	NA	TRBJ1-4	NA	TGTGCCAGCAGCCAAGGGACACCCTCGGGGGAAAAACTGTTTTTT	CASSQGTPSGEKLFF
TRBV27	NA	TRBJ1-1	NA	TGTGCCAGCAGTTTATTGGGGGGGGGTGGCACTGAAGCTTTCTTT	CASSLLGGGGTEAFF
TRBV5-4	TRBD1	TRBJ1-1	NA	TGTGCCAGCAGCCAAACAGGGGGGAACACTGAAGCTTTCTTT	CASSQTGGNTEAFF
TRBV5-6	NA	TRBJ1-5	NA	TGTGCCAGCAGCTTGGGGCAGAGCAATCAGCCCCAGCATTTT	CASSLGQSNQPQHF
TRBV5-1	NA	TRBJ1-2	NA	TGCGCCAGCAGCGCCGGTGTAGGGAGAAACTATGGCTACACCTTC	CASSAGVGRNYGYTF
TRBV19	TRBD1	TRBJ1-2	NA	TGTGCCAGTAGTATAAAGGGGGCAACCCCCTTCGGCTACACCTTC	CASSIKGATPFGYTF
TRBV3-1/TRBV3-2	NA	TRBJ2-3	once	TGTGCCAGCAGCTTACGCGGGGCCACAGATACGCAGTATTTT	CASSLRGATDTQYF
TRBV2	NA	TRBJ2-1	NA	TGTGCCAGCAGCGAGAGATTTGAGCAGTTCTTC	CASSERFEQFF
TRBV4-1	TRBD2	TRBJ2-1	NA	TGCGCCAGCAGCCTTCGACTAGCGGGTAATTACAATGAGCAGTTCTTC	CASSLRLAGNYNEQFF
TRBV4-3	NA	TRBJ1-2	NA	TGCGCCAGCAGCCAAGATACGTCCATCGGGTATGGCTACACCTTC	CASSQDTSIGYGYTF
TRBV4-1	NA	TRBJ1-2	NA	TGCGCCAGCAGCCAAGAGACAGCCTATGGCTACACCTTC	CASSQETAYGYTF
TRBV2	NA	TRBJ1-5	NA	TGTGCCAGCAGTGAAGCGAGCAATCAGCCCCAGCATTTT	CASSEASNQPQHF